The subject of this entry is one T cell receptor beta chain. Its target is not known. The data originate from a study of beta chain features in type 1 diabetes. Whole-study results and caveats: For Type 1 diabetes patients, all four CD4+ subsets carried TCRB CDR3s that were moderately but significantly shorter.

Sequencing targeted expressed TCRB transcripts, as all isolated RNA had been reverse transcribed. Assay: immunoSEQ multiplex PCR; the TCRdb copy retains only in-frame clones and omits some. The table has 200,000 to 300,000 clones, 27% seen once; the top ten hold 3% to 4%. J was trimmed by 4 bases and V by 7 bases; bases with no gene match: 13. Germline loops: CDR1 SQVTM, CDR2 ANQGSEA. The CDR3 consists of 15 residues. The specimen was central memory CD4+ T cells from blood. The receptor was isolated from a man aged 25-40 years in good health. This chain joins TRBV29-1 and TRBJ2-1, with 7 bases fitting TRBD2. The CDR3 here is CSAHDGGGPYNEQFF. CDR3 bases: TGCAGCGCCCACGACGGCGGGGGACCTTACAATGAGCAGTTCTTC.